The following is a T cell receptor beta chain sequence with its context. The record originates from a study of shared clonotypes between healthy human individuals. Germline V gene sequence: CDR1 MDHEN, CDR2 SYDVKM. This CDR3 comprises 15 residues. The J segment lost 3 bases and the V segment lost 2 bases, leaving 6 bases of the junction unmatched. Sequenced by immunoSEQ multiplex PCR; TCRdb stores in-frame clones only, minus some. The sample consists of some 1.5 million clones, over 95% of them appearing once. The V gene is TRBV28, the J gene TRBJ1-2; the match to TRBD1 covers 7 bases. This TCR was sampled from a man between 25 and 39 years old in good health. Material for sequencing was naive CD4+ T cells sorted from blood. Specified subset: CD45RA+ positively selected. CDR3 region: CASSLQGGAYYGYTF. The CDR3 coding sequence is TGTGCCAGCAGTTTACAAGGGGGCGCGTACTATGGCTACACCTTC.